The rows below give T cell receptor beta chains drawn from one sample of a study of blood T cell repertoires in COVID-19. This table comes from immunoSEQ multiplex PCR, and its TCRdb copy is limited to in-frame clones, with some not included. The sample lists approximately 97,000 clones, about 85% occurring once. The sample comprised peripheral blood. The receptors originated from a man aged 50-60 years with active COVID-19. CDR3s include the opening cysteine and the closing phenylalanine or tryptophan. A D gene is named only where the DNA matches it firmly. Clone sizes are given selectively: once, few, many, or a class where the clone is expanded.

clone size: few; D gene: .; V gene: TRBV6-5; J gene: TRBJ2-7; CDR3 DNA: TGTGCCAGCAGTCCAGGGGGGCTCAGCTCCTACGAGCAGTACTTC; CDR3 protein: CASSPGGLSSYEQYF
clone size: .; D gene: TRBD1; V gene: TRBV5-1; J gene: TRBJ2-2; CDR3 DNA: TGCGCCAGCAGCTTTACAGGGGTAGGGAACACCGGGGAGCTGTTTTTT; CDR3 protein: CASSFTGVGNTGELFF
clone size: .; D gene: .; V gene: TRBV2; J gene: TRBJ1-2; CDR3 DNA: TGTGCCAGCAGTGATGGGGGCCCCACCGTCGGCTACACCTTC; CDR3 protein: CASSDGGPTVGYTF
clone size: .; D gene: TRBD1; V gene: TRBV5-1; J gene: TRBJ2-2; CDR3 DNA: TGCGCCAGCAGCCAACGAACAGGGGCGAACACCGGGGAGCTGTTTTTT; CDR3 protein: CASSQRTGANTGELFF
clone size: .; D gene: TRBD1; V gene: TRBV6-5; J gene: TRBJ2-7; CDR3 DNA: TGTGCCAGCAGGTGGGGACAGGGGGCCGGCGAGCAGTACTTC; CDR3 protein: CASRWGQGAGEQYF
clone size: .; D gene: TRBD1; V gene: TRBV6-5; J gene: TRBJ2-3; CDR3 DNA: TGTGCCAGCAGGACAGGGCAACTTAGCACAGATACGCAGTATTTT; CDR3 protein: CASRTGQLSTDTQYF
clone size: .; D gene: .; V gene: TRBV15; J gene: TRBJ1-3; CDR3 DNA: TGTGCCACCAGCAGAGGAGGGGGAACAGGCACCATATATTTT; CDR3 protein: CATSRGGGTGTIYF
clone size: .; D gene: .; V gene: TRBV7-2; J gene: TRBJ1-1; CDR3 DNA: TGTGCCAGCAGCTTAATCGGTGTTGGACAGAGCGAAGCTTTCTTT; CDR3 protein: CASSLIGVGQSEAFF
clone size: .; D gene: TRBD1; V gene: TRBV5-1; J gene: TRBJ2-7; CDR3 DNA: TGCGCCAGCAGCTTACAGGGGACCTCCTACGAGCAGTACTTC; CDR3 protein: CASSLQGTSYEQYF
clone size: .; D gene: TRBD2; V gene: TRBV10-3; J gene: TRBJ2-1; CDR3 DNA: TGTGCCATCAGCTACTCCGGGACTAGCGGGGCCTACAATGAGCAGTTCTTC; CDR3 protein: CAISYSGTSGAYNEQFF
clone size: .; D gene: TRBD2; V gene: TRBV5-8; J gene: TRBJ2-3; CDR3 DNA: TGTGCCAGCAGCTTGCCCAGCGGGGCCACAGATACGCAGTATTTT; CDR3 protein: CASSLPSGATDTQYF
clone size: .; D gene: TRBD2; V gene: TRBV9; J gene: TRBJ2-1; CDR3 DNA: TGTGCCAGCAGCGTGAAGCCTAGCGGCAGCTCCTACAATGAGCAGTTCTTC; CDR3 protein: CASSVKPSGSSYNEQFF
clone size: once; D gene: TRBD2; V gene: TRBV14; J gene: TRBJ2-7; CDR3 DNA: TGTGCCAGCAGCCAAGAGTTTCTAGCGGGGGCAACCTACGAGCAGTACTTC; CDR3 protein: CASSQEFLAGATYEQYF
clone size: .; D gene: TRBD1; V gene: TRBV30; J gene: TRBJ1-4; CDR3 DNA: TGTGCCTTAGACAGGGGGCTCGGAGAAAAACTGTTTTTT; CDR3 protein: CALDRGLGEKLFF
clone size: .; D gene: TRBD1; V gene: TRBV2; J gene: TRBJ1-1; CDR3 DNA: TGTGCCAGCAGGTGGGACAGGACAAACACTGAAGCTTTCTTT; CDR3 protein: CASRWDRTNTEAFF
clone size: .; D gene: .; V gene: TRBV7-8; J gene: TRBJ1-1; CDR3 DNA: TGTGCCAGCAGCGCCAACAGGGAAATCGCCAGGGGCACTGAAGCTTTCTTT; CDR3 protein: CASSANREIARGTEAFF
clone size: .; D gene: .; V gene: TRBV5-1; J gene: TRBJ1-3; CDR3 DNA: TGCGCCAGCAGCTTGTCAGGGGCCGGAAACACCATATATTTT; CDR3 protein: CASSLSGAGNTIYF
clone size: .; D gene: TRBD1; V gene: TRBV3-1/TRBV3-2; J gene: TRBJ1-2; CDR3 DNA: TGTGCCTCCGGACAGGCGTATGGCTACACCTTC; CDR3 protein: CASGQAYGYTF
clone size: .; D gene: .; V gene: TRBV6-2/TRBV6-3; J gene: TRBJ1-6; CDR3 DNA: TGTGCCAGCAGTCCCCCATGGAGGACCCTCCACTTT; CDR3 protein: CASSPPWRTLHF
clone size: .; D gene: TRBD1; V gene: TRBV5-6; J gene: TRBJ2-7; CDR3 DNA: TGTGCCAGCAGCCCTGTTGGACAGGGGGCCTACGAGCAGTACTTC; CDR3 protein: CASSPVGQGAYEQYF
clone size: .; D gene: .; V gene: TRBV7-2; J gene: TRBJ2-5; CDR3 DNA: TGTGCCAGCAGCCTCCACGGACAGACCTCGGAGACCCAGTACTTC; CDR3 protein: CASSLHGQTSETQYF
clone size: .; D gene: TRBD2; V gene: TRBV11-3; J gene: TRBJ2-5; CDR3 DNA: TGTGCCAGCAGCTTATCGGGGAGGGTGGGCCAAGAGACCCAGTACTTC; CDR3 protein: CASSLSGRVGQETQYF
clone size: few; D gene: TRBD1; V gene: TRBV5-1; J gene: TRBJ2-5; CDR3 DNA: TGCGCCAGCAGCTTGGGGTCGGGACAGGGGTTTGAGACCCAGTACTTC; CDR3 protein: CASSLGSGQGFETQYF
clone size: .; D gene: TRBD2; V gene: TRBV9; J gene: TRBJ2-2; CDR3 DNA: TGTGCCAGCAGCGGCAGGAGCGGGGGGTCGAACACCGGGGAGCTGTTTTTT; CDR3 protein: CASSGRSGGSNTGELFF